This T cell receptor beta chain was recorded in a study of CD8+CD57+ T cells in acquired aplastic anemia. For the study at large: Recorded DNA amounts for sorted CD4+ and CD8+ cells had an average of 3.2 ug. General study points: Patients and controls had CD8+ Simpson's diversity values that were not significantly distinct.

Note on this clonotype: Its target is unknown.

Trimming shortened V by 6 bases and J by 11 bases, and 24 bases separated the two germline ends. The length of the CDR3 is 14 residues. Germline V gene data show CDR1 as DFQATT and CDR2 as SNEGSKA (reference sequence). Genomic DNA served as template for TCR beta VDJ and CDR3 profiling. Each CDR3 protein gets one entry after TCRdb re-called the reads with MiXCR. The table lists roughly 300,000 distinct CDR3 sequences, 45% to 65% of them singletons, with less than 10% in the top ten. This sequence originates from a human donor with severe aplastic anemia or a healthy control (not recorded which). The chain carries TRBV20-1 and TRBJ2-3; D is possibly TRBD1 (5 bases). Sequenced material: sorted CD4+, CD8+, or CD8+CD57+ T cells (not recorded which) from PBMCs. The CDR3 region is CSAPRGSPDNEQYF. In DNA form, the CDR3 reads TGCAGTGCGCCACGCGGTAGTCCGGACAATGAGCAGTATTTT.